The source of this TCR beta chain is a study of Graves' ophthalmopathy and Graves' hyperthyroidism. About the study: Cases classed as stable hyperthyroidism had no ophthalmopathy within 18 months of follow-up.

The TCR beta CDR3 regions underwent amplification from RNA transcripts. Investigators did first-round RT-PCR with HTBI primers, then second-round multiplex PCR. TCRdb fed the multiplex PCR reads into MiXCR, producing one record per CDR3 protein. The sample carries 500,000 to 600,000 distinct CDR3 sequences, under 40% recorded once. V gave up 0 bases and J gave up 6 bases; unmatched junction bases: 12. The CDR3 length is 17 residues. Germline V gene lookup returns CDR1 SGHRS and CDR2 YFSETQ. Clinical symptoms, serum thyroxine, TRAb, thyroid ultrasound and orbital computed tomography determined diagnosis.

Source material: peripheral blood or thyroid tissue (not recorded which). The chain employs TRBV5-1 and TRBJ1-1; 9 bases fit TRBD1. The sequence came from an adult man with Graves' hyperthyroidism. The CDR3 DNA reads as TGCGCCAGCAGCTTGGCTGAAATAGGACAGGGGTACGCTGAAGCTTTCTTT. It translates to CASSLAEIGQGYAEAFF.